One and the same sample provided the 16 T cell receptor beta chains below, sequenced in a study of T cells in Graves' hyperthyroidism and ophthalmopathy. Regions amplified from RNA transcripts were the TCR beta CDR3 regions. HTBI primers were the set used in a first-round RT-PCR of the TCR CDR3. TCRdb ran MiXCR on the multiplex PCR reads and lists one entry per CDR3 protein. The sample includes hundreds of thousands of distinct CDR3 sequences, 38% of them seen just once. Sequences were obtained from blood. These TCRs come from a man between 18 and 35 years old with Graves' hyperthyroidism.

This sequence joins TRBV11-2 and TRBJ1-1; D remains ambiguous. Trimming left V 9 bases short and J 2 bases short, with 13 bases between. There are 13 residues in the CDR3. Germline lookup yields CDR1 SGHAT and CDR2 FQNNGV. The CDR3 sequence is CASSLWSNTEAFF. CDR3 coding DNA: TGTGCCAGTAGTTTGTGGAGTAACACTGAAGCTTTCTTT.

The V call is TRBV11-3, the J call TRBJ1-4; D might be TRBD1 (6 bases). V shed 4 bases and J shed 3 bases, with 12 bases lying between them. Germline CDR1 reads SGHNT; CDR2 reads YENEEA. This CDR3 region has 15 residues. The CDR3 sequence: CASSSYRVPNEKLFF. The CDR3 region has the DNA TGTGCCAGCAGCTCATACAGGGTACCTAATGAAAAACTGTTTTTT.

This clonotype was counted at least ten times. Written as DNA, the CDR3 is TGTGCCAGCAGTGACTCCGGGACAGAGGACGAGCAGTACTTC. Its translation: CASSDSGTEDEQYF. The chain combines TRBV25-1 with TRBJ2-7; 7 bases align to TRBD1. The CDR3 loop spans 14 amino acids. Germline CDR1 reads MGHDK; CDR2 reads SYGVNS. V lost 3 bases and J lost 5; bases outside the gene matches: 7.

This chain links TRBV7-6 with TRBJ2-5; 9 nucleotides agree with TRBD2. This CDR3 has 15 residues. J lost 2 bases, V lost 2 bases, and 3 bases had no gene match. Germline CDR1 and CDR2: SGHVS and FNYEAQ. The CDR3, as DNA: TGTGCCAGCAGCTTAATGAGCGGGGGGCAAGAGACCCAGTACTTC. Amino acids: CASSLMSGGQETQYF.

This clonotype came up many times. The chain couples TRBV19 to TRBJ2-5, with TRBD2 identical over 15 bases. The germline gives CDR1 LNHDA, CDR2 SQIVND (reference sequence). This CDR3 comprises 14 residues. V shed 9 bases and J 2 bases; nucleotides not matched to a gene: 1. DNA of the CDR3: TGTGCCAGCGGACTAGCGGGGGGGCAAGAGACCCAGTACTTC. Protein sequence: CASGLAGGQETQYF.

This clonotype has more than one count but fewer than ten. The chain uses TRBV11-2 and TRBJ1-1; D gene ambiguous. The CDR3 is made up of 16 amino acids. The V and J ends lost 0 bases and 0 bases respectively, with 11 bases between them. CDR1 is SGHAT, CDR2 FQNNGV, per germline. CDR3 amino acids: CASSLDQPGLNTEAFF. CDR3 DNA sequence: TGTGCCAGCAGCTTAGATCAGCCAGGCTTGAACACTGAAGCTTTCTTT.

The CDR3 nucleotides are TGTGCCAGCAGCCAAGTCCAGCTGACCGAGCAGTACTTC. It codes for CASSQVQLTEQYF. V and J are TRBV4-2 and TRBJ2-7; D unclear. CDR3 length: 13 amino acids. V was trimmed by 1 base and J by 6 bases, leaving 10 bases between them. Germline V gives CDR1 LGHNA, CDR2 YNFKEQ.

This clonotype was picked up a small number of times. This chain uses TRBV9 with TRBJ2-2, with unresolved D. There are 14 residues in the CDR3. V was shortened by 1 base and J by 6 bases, with 10 bases between the two germline ends. Germline loops: CDR1 SGDLS, CDR2 YYNGEE. Here the CDR3 DNA reads TGTGCCAGCAGCGTATTGAAATCAGCCGGGGAGCTGTTTTTT. It encodes CASSVLKSAGELFF.

In this sample, this clonotype turned up many times. The V gene is TRBV7-9, the J gene TRBJ2-7, with D tentatively TRBD2 (5 bases). Germline assignment: CDR1 SEHNR and CDR2 FQNEAQ (reference sequence). The CDR3 covers 12 residues. Trimming took off 1 base at V and 7 bases at J, with 8 bases between the two ends. The CDR3: CASSLESGEQYF. The DNA for the CDR3 is TGTGCCAGCAGCTTAGAATCGGGAGAGCAGTACTTC.

In its sample, this clonotype was seen a few times. The chain carries TRBV7-9 and TRBJ1-1; D is ambiguous. Trimming shortened V by 5 bases and J by 3 bases, and 13 bases separated the two germline ends. This CDR3 contains 14 residues. Germline assignment: CDR1 SEHNR and CDR2 FQNEAQ (reference sequence). In DNA form, the CDR3 reads TGTGCCAGCAGCCAAGAGGAGGGCTACACTGAAGCTTTCTTT. The encoded protein is CASSQEEGYTEAFF. The variable domain in full, completed from reference TRBV7-9 and TRBJ1-1, reads DTGVSQNPRHKITKRGQNVTFRCDPISEHNRLYWYRQTLGQGPEFLTYFQNEAQLEKSRLLSDRFSAERPKGSFSTLEIQRTEQGDSAMYLCASSQEEGYTEAFFGQGTRLTVV.

This clonotype was detected a few times. The chain employs TRBV11-1 and TRBJ2-2; possible D gene TRBD1, 6 bases. Deletions cut 5 bases from V and 4 bases from J, with 14 bases between. Germline CDR1 is SGHAT and CDR2 is FQDESV (reference sequence). There are 15 residues in the CDR3. In DNA, the CDR3 is TGTGCCAGCAGCCTCACAGGGTTCCTCACCGGGGAGCTGTTTTTT. Translation gives CASSLTGFLTGELFF. Based on the CDR3 plus reference TRBV11-1 and TRBJ2-2, the full variable domain is EAEVAQSPRYKITEKSQAVAFWCDPISGHATLYWYRQILGQGPELLVQFQDESVVDDSQLPKDRFSAERLKGVDSTLKIQPAELGDSAMYLCASSLTGFLTGELFFGEGSRLTVL.

The gene calls are TRBV29-1 and TRBJ2-2, with 7 bases identical to TRBD2. After removal of 4 bases from V and 2 bases from J, the junction contained 7 bases not matched to a gene. Germline CDR1 and CDR2: SQVTM and ANQGSEA. This CDR3 spans 15 amino acids. The CDR3 protein is CSVVPSGHNTGELFF. The CDR3 DNA is TGCAGCGTTGTCCCTAGCGGTCATAACACCGGGGAGCTGTTTTTT.

The chain employs TRBV25-1 and TRBJ1-6; D unresolved. There are 13 residues in the CDR3. Trimming pared 3 bases from V and 10 bases from J, leaving 10 bases between. The germline CDR1 and CDR2 sequences are MGHDK and SYGVNS. This CDR3 reads CASSDLRESPLHF. Here the CDR3 DNA reads TGTGCCAGCAGTGATTTGAGGGAATCACCCCTCCACTTT. The whole variable domain, filled in from reference TRBV25-1 and TRBJ1-6, reads EADIYQTPRYLVIGTGKKITLECSQTMGHDKMYWYQQDPGMELHLIHYSYGVNSTEKGDLSSESTVSRIRTEHFPLTLESARPSHTSQYLCASSDLRESPLHFGNGTRLTVT.

The chain joins TRBV7-8 to TRBJ2-7, with D unresolved. Trimming took off 3 bases at V and 9 bases at J, with 15 bases between the two ends. Germline-derived CDR1 and CDR2 are SGHVS and FQNEAQ. CDR3 size: 13 residues. DNA for the CDR3: TGTGCCAGCAGCTTGGTTTTAGACCCAAGGCAGTACTTC. The encoded protein is CASSLVLDPRQYF.

The chain couples TRBV10-3 to TRBJ2-5, with D uncertain. Trimming left V 0 bases short and J 9 bases short, with 17 bases between. Per the germline V gene, CDR1 is ENHRY and CDR2 is SYGVKD. This CDR3 has 15 residues. The CDR3 DNA reads TGTGCCATCAGTGAGTCGCCAGGCCGCAATCAGCCCCAGTACTTC. It specifies CAISESPGRNQPQYF.

The V gene is TRBV4-1, the J gene TRBJ2-2; perhaps TRBD2 as D (6 bases). The CDR3 has 15 residues. The germline V and J ends were trimmed by 6 bases and 4 bases, with 15 bases remaining between them. From germline, CDR1 is MGHRA and CDR2 YSYEKL. CDR3 nucleotides: TGCGCCAGCAGGCGGGGTCAGGGTTCCACCGGGGAGCTGTTTTTT. Encoded protein: CASRRGQGSTGELFF.